A selection of T cell receptor beta chains follows, all from one sample in a study of blood T cell repertoires in COVID-19. The assay was immunoSEQ multiplex PCR, and TCRdb's table has in-frame clones only and misses some. The sample has roughly 170,000 clones, around 85% seen once; the top ten hold 5.6%. What was sequenced was PBMCs or T cells enriched from blood (not recorded which). These receptors were collected from a woman aged 40-49 years with acute COVID-19. Both conserved end residues are part of each CDR3. The D gene is left open where the match is weak. Size tells how often a clone was seen (once, few, many) or the class of an expanded clone, and some rows leave it out.

DNA: TGTGCCAGCAGTGGGGGACTAGCGGGAAACACAGATACGCAGTATTTT; CDR3: CASSGGLAGNTDTQYF; J: TRBJ2-3; size: few; V: TRBV25-1; D: TRBD2
DNA: TGTGCCAGCAGCGTAGAAGGGGCGCTTGGCACAGATACGCAGTATTTT; CDR3: CASSVEGALGTDTQYF; J: TRBJ2-3; size: NA; V: TRBV9; D: NA
DNA: TGTGCCAGCAGCTTCGGGACAGCCCCAGCGCCCCAGCATTTT; CDR3: CASSFGTAPAPQHF; J: TRBJ1-5; size: NA; V: TRBV7-9; D: TRBD1
DNA: TGCAGCGTTATGGTCGGGGGTGGGAACACTGAAGCTTTCTTT; CDR3: CSVMVGGGNTEAFF; J: TRBJ1-1; size: NA; V: TRBV29-1; D: NA
DNA: TGTGCCAGCAGCCCGCGACAGGGATTTAATTCACCCCTCCACTTT; CDR3: CASSPRQGFNSPLHF; J: TRBJ1-6; size: NA; V: TRBV7-9; D: TRBD1
DNA: TGTGCCAGCAGCTCAAGGGACTACAAAAACATTCAGTACTTC; CDR3: CASSSRDYKNIQYF; J: TRBJ2-4; size: few; V: TRBV7-8; D: TRBD2
DNA: TGTGCCAGCAGCCTGGGCCGTAATTCCTATGGCTACACCTTC; CDR3: CASSLGRNSYGYTF; J: TRBJ1-2; size: once; V: TRBV6-5; D: NA
DNA: TGTGCCAGCCGATATCGGGGAGGGACGTTGGTAGATCAGCCCCAGCATTTT; CDR3: CASRYRGGTLVDQPQHF; J: TRBJ1-5; size: NA; V: TRBV2; D: NA
DNA: TGTGCCAGTCCTAATTTAGTTAACTATGGCTACACCTTC; CDR3: CASPNLVNYGYTF; J: TRBJ1-2; size: once; V: TRBV19; D: NA
DNA: TGCAGTGCTAGGCGGTTCGGTGAGCAGTTCTTC; CDR3: CSARRFGEQFF; J: TRBJ2-1; size: once; V: TRBV20-1; D: NA
DNA: TGTGCCAGCAGTTTGGTGGAGGCTTCCTATGGCTACACCTTC; CDR3: CASSLVEASYGYTF; J: TRBJ1-2; size: NA; V: TRBV2; D: NA
DNA: TGTGCCAGCAGCCCCGGGACAGGAGGCCAAGAGACCCAGTACTTC; CDR3: CASSPGTGGQETQYF; J: TRBJ2-5; size: once; V: TRBV25-1; D: TRBD1
DNA: TGCGCCAGCAGCTTGGCCAGTGGAGGCACTGAAGCTTTCTTT; CDR3: CASSLASGGTEAFF; J: TRBJ1-1; size: once; V: TRBV5-1; D: NA
DNA: TGTGCCAGCAAACTTACTAGCGGGAGCATCTCTAGCACAGATACGCAGTATTTT; CDR3: CASKLTSGSISSTDTQYF; J: TRBJ2-3; size: few; V: TRBV27; D: TRBD2
DNA: TGTGCCATCAGCCTATCCACAGGGGAGAACACTGAAGCTTTCTTT; CDR3: CAISLSTGENTEAFF; J: TRBJ1-1; size: NA; V: TRBV10-3; D: TRBD1
DNA: TGTGCCAGTAATCAATTAAGCGGGAGGGCCTCGGGTGAGCAGTTCTTC; CDR3: CASNQLSGRASGEQFF; J: TRBJ2-1; size: NA; V: TRBV19; D: TRBD2
DNA: TGTGCCAGCAGCAATAAGGAGTTGCGGGGGGCCGACTCCTACAATGAGCAGTTCTTC; CDR3: CASSNKELRGADSYNEQFF; J: TRBJ2-1; size: NA; V: TRBV21-1; D: NA
DNA: TGTGCCAGCTCACCGAACCAGGGAACACTGAACACTGAAGCTTTCTTT; CDR3: CASSPNQGTLNTEAFF; J: TRBJ1-1; size: once; V: TRBV18; D: NA
DNA: TGCGCCAGCAGCTCCGGTCGGACAGGGGAGACCCAGTACTTC; CDR3: CASSSGRTGETQYF; J: TRBJ2-5; size: NA; V: TRBV4-1; D: TRBD1
DNA: TGTGCCAGCAGCCCCGAACAGGGGGCTTTGACTGAAGCTTTCTTT; CDR3: CASSPEQGALTEAFF; J: TRBJ1-1; size: few; V: TRBV3-1/TRBV3-2; D: TRBD1
DNA: TGTGCCAGCAGCTTAGAAGCAAGCTATGGCTACACCTTC; CDR3: CASSLEASYGYTF; J: TRBJ1-2; size: once; V: TRBV7-2; D: NA
DNA: TGTGCCAGTAGTACATCCGGGACAGGGACGTTTTTGCTCTTC; CDR3: CASSTSGTGTFLLF; J: TRBJ2-1; size: NA; V: TRBV19; D: TRBD1
DNA: TGTGCCAGCTCACCACAAGGGGATAGTTTTCTAGTTCACACTGAAGCTTTCTTT; CDR3: CASSPQGDSFLVHTEAFF; J: TRBJ1-1; size: NA; V: TRBV18; D: NA
DNA: TGTGCCAGCAGTTTCAGACTAGCGGGAGGGAGGGAGCAGTTCTTC; CDR3: CASSFRLAGGREQFF; J: TRBJ2-1; size: once; V: TRBV28; D: TRBD2
DNA: TGCAGCGTTGAACGGTGGCAGGGGGCGAAGGGCTACACCTTC; CDR3: CSVERWQGAKGYTF; J: TRBJ1-2; size: NA; V: TRBV29-1; D: TRBD1
DNA: TGTGCCAGCAGCCCTTTCAAACTAGCGGGAGGGCCGGCCAATGAGCAGTTCTTC; CDR3: CASSPFKLAGGPANEQFF; J: TRBJ2-1; size: NA; V: TRBV11-3; D: TRBD2
DNA: TGCGCCAGCAGCCTTTTGGCGGGAGCGCGGGGCAATGAGCAGTTCTTC; CDR3: CASSLLAGARGNEQFF; J: TRBJ2-1; size: NA; V: TRBV5-1; D: TRBD2
DNA: TGTGCCAGCCAACGGGGGACAGAACCTAACTACGAGCAGTACTTC; CDR3: CASQRGTEPNYEQYF; J: TRBJ2-7; size: NA; V: TRBV18; D: NA
DNA: TGTGCCAGCAGCCACTGGGACGACAGGGACACTGAAGCTTTCTTT; CDR3: CASSHWDDRDTEAFF; J: TRBJ1-1; size: NA; V: TRBV4-2; D: TRBD1
DNA: TGCGCCAGCAGCCAACAAGACAGGGTACGCACTGAAGCTTTCTTT; CDR3: CASSQQDRVRTEAFF; J: TRBJ1-1; size: NA; V: TRBV4-1; D: TRBD1
DNA: TGCAGCGTCGGGACACCCTCCGGTGAAAAACTGTTTTTT; CDR3: CSVGTPSGEKLFF; J: TRBJ1-4; size: few; V: TRBV29-1; D: NA
DNA: TGTGCCAGCTCACCGGTGACAGCGAGAAATTCACCCCTCCACTTT; CDR3: CASSPVTARNSPLHF; J: TRBJ1-6; size: NA; V: TRBV18; D: NA
DNA: TGCGCCAGCAGCTACGGGTTGAGACTCTCTGGAAACACCATATATTTT; CDR3: CASSYGLRLSGNTIYF; J: TRBJ1-3; size: NA; V: TRBV5-1; D: NA
DNA: TGTGCCAGCAGGCCGCGGGGGTCGAACACTGAAGCTTTCTTT; CDR3: CASRPRGSNTEAFF; J: TRBJ1-1; size: NA; V: TRBV9; D: NA
DNA: TGTGCCAGCAGCCCGGACAGGGCGAGCGTGGAAGCTTTCTTT; CDR3: CASSPDRASVEAFF; J: TRBJ1-1; size: NA; V: TRBV7-9; D: TRBD1
DNA: TGTGCCAACCAGCCGAATACAGGGGGGAAAGAGACCCAGTACTTC; CDR3: CANQPNTGGKETQYF; J: TRBJ2-5; size: NA; V: TRBV4-2; D: TRBD1
DNA: TGTGCCAGCATTATTAGCGGGAGCGGCGGCACCGGGGAGCTGTTTTTT; CDR3: CASIISGSGGTGELFF; J: TRBJ2-2; size: NA; V: TRBV7-2; D: TRBD2
DNA: TGTGCCAGCAGCATTCGGACTAGCGGGAGGGCCCTGGAGACCCAGTACTTC; CDR3: CASSIRTSGRALETQYF; J: TRBJ2-5; size: few; V: TRBV5-4; D: TRBD2
DNA: TGTGCCAGCGGGGACAGGGTTGCTTTCTTT; CDR3: CASGDRVAFF; J: TRBJ1-1; size: NA; V: TRBV25-1; D: TRBD1
DNA: TGCAGTGCTAGACACGGACAGGGAGCTTTCTTT; CDR3: CSARHGQGAFF; J: TRBJ1-1; size: NA; V: TRBV20-1; D: TRBD1
DNA: TGTGCCAGCAGCTTAGCGGGGGGACCGAACACTGAAGCTTTCTTT; CDR3: CASSLAGGPNTEAFF; J: TRBJ1-1; size: NA; V: TRBV7-9; D: NA
DNA: TGTGCCAGCAGCCTTAAACGCCCTAAACAAGAGACCCAGTACTTC; CDR3: CASSLKRPKQETQYF; J: TRBJ2-5; size: once; V: TRBV3-1/TRBV3-2; D: NA
DNA: TGTGCCAGTAGTATAGACCGCACTGAAGCTTTCTTT; CDR3: CASSIDRTEAFF; J: TRBJ1-1; size: NA; V: TRBV19; D: NA
DNA: TGTGCCAGCAGCCGTACGGGGGGGAACACTGAAGCTTTCTTT; CDR3: CASSRTGGNTEAFF; J: TRBJ1-1; size: NA; V: TRBV7-3; D: NA
DNA: TGTGCCAGCAGCTCCCGCTATACGGGGGATGAGCAGTTCTTC; CDR3: CASSSRYTGDEQFF; J: TRBJ2-1; size: NA; V: TRBV5-4; D: NA